These 22 T cell receptor beta chains share one sample of origin, sequenced in a study of beta chain features in type 1 diabetes. Sequencing targeted expressed TCRB transcripts, as all isolated RNA had been reverse transcribed. TCRdb keeps only in-frame clones here, not all; method: immunoSEQ multiplex PCR. Seen here are 300,000 to 350,000 clones, 8% observed once, and the top ten hold around 0.44%. Sequenced: central memory CD4+ T cells from blood. The receptors shown here come from a young woman in good health.

The rearrangement uses TRBV10-3 and TRBJ2-5; maybe TRBD1 (5 bases). Deletions cut 0 bases from V and 7 bases from J, with 9 bases between. The germline CDR1 and CDR2 sequences are ENHRY and SYGVKD. The CDR3 extends over 13 amino acids. CDR3 coding DNA: TGTGCCATCAGTGAGTCGGAAAGGGGGACCCAGTACTTC. It translates to CAISESERGTQYF.

The V gene is TRBV19, the J gene TRBJ2-7; 8 nucleotides line up with TRBD2. The CDR3 is made up of 14 amino acids. Germline trimming cut 1 base from V and 5 bases from J; bases unmatched to any gene: 4. The germline V gene encodes CDR1 LNHDA and CDR2 SQIVND (reference sequence). CDR3 DNA sequence: TGTGCCAGTAGTATAGCGGGAGGGCCCCACGAGCAGTACTTC. As protein: CASSIAGGPHEQYF.

The table lists this clone with a few counts. The V call is TRBV5-8, the J call TRBJ2-7; TRBD1 is a possible D gene (6 bases). V was shortened by 5 bases and J by 2 bases, with 17 bases between the two germline ends. CDR1 is SGHTS and CDR2 is YDEGEE in the germline V gene. The CDR3 extends over 15 amino acids. CDR3 nucleotide sequence: TGTGCCAGCAGGCGACCGGGACAATGGACCTACGAGCAGTACTTC. It is translated as CASRRPGQWTYEQYF.

The chain has TRBV7-2 and TRBJ2-4; 7 bases line up with TRBD2. The CDR3 loop spans 14 amino acids. The V segment lost 4 bases and the J segment 6 bases; nucleotides outside the gene matches: 6. Germline V gives CDR1 SGHTA, CDR2 FQGNSA. CDR3 coding DNA: TGTGCCAGCAGCTCCCGTGGGGGGGGAAACATTCAGTACTTC. This translates into CASSSRGGGNIQYF.

This clone was seen ten or more times. DNA of the CDR3: TGTGCCAGCACGAGCCGACTAGCGGGAATCAATGAGCAGTTCTTC. It yields the protein CASTSRLAGINEQFF. This chain uses TRBV21-1 with TRBJ2-1; the D segment call TRBD2 is taken from the table without a DNA check. TRBV21-1 is a known pseudogene. The CDR3 runs 15 residues.

This clone has a count of ten or more. CDR3 residues: CASSPKDQETQYF. The CDR3 region has the DNA TGTGCCAGCTCACCCAAAGATCAAGAGACCCAGTACTTC. The chain combines TRBV18 with TRBJ2-5; D is ambiguous. Germline CDR1 reads KGHSH; CDR2 reads LQKENI. The CDR3 runs 13 residues. Trimming removed 3 bases at V and 2 bases at J, with 7 bases between.

This clone was seen a handful of times. J is TRBJ2-7 and V is TRBV7-2; 7 nucleotides align to TRBD1. The CDR3 runs to 12 residues. V lost 5 bases, J lost 6 bases, and 4 bases stayed unmatched. Germline CDR1 reads SGHTA; CDR2 reads FQGNSA. CDR3 loop: CASSRQGGEQYF. The CDR3 nucleotides are TGTGCCAGCAGCCGACAGGGTGGCGAGCAGTACTTC.

The DNA for the CDR3 is TGCGCCAGCAGCCCCCCCGGGGACAGGGGAAATGAGCAGTTCTTC. The encoded protein is CASSPPGDRGNEQFF. The genes are TRBV4-1 and TRBJ2-1, with TRBD1 matching over 10 bases. This CDR3 has 15 amino acids. Per germline, CDR1 MGHRA and CDR2 YSYEKL. After removal of 4 bases from V and 7 bases from J, the junction contained 7 bases not matched to a gene.

At least ten counts were recorded for this clone. Different DNA sequences within this sample yield the same CDR3. J is TRBJ1-1 and V is TRBV7-9, with a possible D match to TRBD1 (6 bases). V was trimmed by 4 bases and J by 2 bases, leaving 8 bases between them. The CDR3 is 13 residues long. Germline CDR1 and CDR2: SEHNR and FQNEAQ (reference sequence). The CDR3: CASSSQGNTEAFF. CDR3 in DNA: TGTGCCAGCAGCTCACAGGGAAACACTGAAGCTTTCTTT. Variable domain in full (rest from reference TRBV7-9 and TRBJ1-1): DTGVSQNPRHKITKRGQNVTFRCDPISEHNRLYWYRQTLGQGPEFLTYFQNEAQLEKSRLLSDRFSAERPKGSFSTLEIQRTEQGDSAMYLCASSSQGNTEAFFGQGTRLTVV.

There are a few counts of this clone. The chain couples TRBV27 to TRBJ2-1; D is unresolved. Germline V lookup: CDR1 MNHEY, CDR2 SMNVEV (reference sequence). The CDR3 is made up of 14 amino acids. V gave up 3 bases and J gave up 4 bases, with 10 bases separating them. The CDR3 DNA reads TGTGCCAGCAGTTTGGGCAGAAATTACAATGAGCAGTTCTTC. Translating gives CASSLGRNYNEQFF.

In its sample, this clone was seen a few times. The V and J genes are TRBV7-9 and TRBJ2-2, with a possible D match to TRBD2 (6 bases). This CDR3 is built from 16 residues. Between the trimmed V and J ends, which lost 3 bases and 8 bases, there was a span of 19 bases. Germline V gene lookup returns CDR1 SEHNR and CDR2 FQNEAQ (reference sequence). DNA for the CDR3: TGTGCCAGCAGCTTCGACCGACTAGGGTCGAGGGGGGAGCTGTTTTTT. Translating gives CASSFDRLGSRGELFF.

This clone was seen many times. This chain joins TRBV6-6 and TRBJ2-7, with 9 nucleotides matching TRBD1. The CDR3 is made up of 15 amino acids. The trim removed 5 bases at V and 1 base at J, leaving 6 bases unmatched. Germline lookup yields CDR1 MNHNY and CDR2 SVGAGI (reference sequence). The CDR3 bases are TGTGCCAGCAGTAACCGACAGGGGGGTTCCTACGAGCAGTACTTC. Residues: CASSNRQGGSYEQYF.

The chain has TRBV7-8 and TRBJ1-1, with D hard to call. This CDR3 region has 13 residues. Trimming removed 4 bases from V and 0 bases from J, with 6 bases in between. CDR1 and CDR2 (germline): SGHVS, FQNEAQ. The CDR3 reads CASSSRLNTEAFF. The CDR3 bases are TGTGCCAGCAGCTCCCGTCTGAACACTGAAGCTTTCTTT.

This clone showed up just a few times. The rearrangement links TRBV28 to TRBJ2-1; 8 bases align to TRBD1. Germline CDR1 is MDHEN and CDR2 is SYDVKM. CDR3 size: 15 residues. After removal of 4 bases from V and 8 bases from J, the junction contained 10 bases not matched to a gene. The CDR3: CASSSPSDRADEQFF. The CDR3, as DNA: TGTGCCAGCAGTTCCCCCTCGGACAGGGCCGATGAGCAGTTCTTC.

This rearrangement joins TRBV4-2 to TRBJ2-1; 8 bases line up with TRBD2. CDR1 is LGHNA, CDR2 YNFKEQ, per germline. Germline trimming cut 3 bases from V and 2 bases from J; bases unmatched to any gene: 12. The CDR3 is 18 amino acids. The CDR3 coding sequence is TGTGCCAGCAGCCAGGAGTATTTTGGCGGGAGGACCTACAATGAGCAGTTCTTC. The encoded protein is CASSQEYFGGRTYNEQFF.

This clone was observed a few times. V gene TRBV18 combines with J gene TRBJ2-1; D gene uncertain. Germline V CDR1 and CDR2: KGHSH, LQKENI. This CDR3 has 12 amino acids. Trimming removed 2 bases at V and 9 bases at J, with 8 bases between. The CDR3 sequence: CASSPDGREQFF. CDR3 sequence (DNA): TGTGCCAGCTCACCAGATGGTCGTGAGCAGTTCTTC. Based on the CDR3 plus reference TRBV18 and TRBJ2-1, the full variable domain is NAGVMQNPRHLVRRRGQEARLRCSPMKGHSHVYWYRQLPEEGLKFMVYLQKENIIDESGMPKERFSAEFPKEGPSILRIQQVVRGDSAAYFCASSPDGREQFFGPGTRLTVL.

This rearrangement joins TRBV27 to TRBJ2-2, with D uncertain. Germline assignment: CDR1 MNHEY and CDR2 SMNVEV (reference sequence). Trimming cost V 5 bases and J 4 bases, with 5 bases left between them. The CDR3 length is 12 residues. The CDR3 spells CASSSITGELFF. The DNA for the CDR3 is TGTGCCAGCAGTAGTATCACCGGGGAGCTGTTTTTT.

This clone has only a few counts. V is TRBV28 and J is TRBJ2-1; possibly TRBD1 for D (6 bases). V shed 6 bases and J shed 7 bases, with 13 bases lying between them. Germline V gene lookup returns CDR1 MDHEN and CDR2 SYDVKM. The CDR3 loop spans 13 amino acids. CDR3 amino acids: CASSITTGNEQFF. The CDR3 nucleotides read TGTGCCAGCAGCATAACTACAGGGAATGAGCAGTTCTTC.

There are many counts of this clone. This chain links TRBV4-2 with TRBJ2-5, with 10 bases that match TRBD1. V shed 3 bases, J shed 5 bases, and the junction held 3 bases outside the gene matches. Germline V gives CDR1 LGHNA, CDR2 YNFKEQ. The CDR3 loop spans 14 amino acids. As DNA, the CDR3 is TGTGCCAGCAGCCAGGGACAGGGGAGCGAGACCCAGTACTTC. As protein: CASSQGQGSETQYF.

The chain links TRBV7-9 to TRBJ2-7; D remains unclear. V was shortened by 5 bases and J by 2 bases, with 13 bases between the two germline ends. Germline-derived CDR1 and CDR2 are SEHNR and FQNEAQ (reference sequence). The CDR3 has 14 amino acids. This CDR3 is CASSPSYQTYEQYF. The DNA of the CDR3 is TGTGCCAGCAGCCCCAGTTACCAGACCTACGAGCAGTACTTC.

V gene TRBV18 combines with J gene TRBJ2-5; a possible D gene is TRBD1 (5 bases). CDR3 length: 13 residues. Germline V lookup: CDR1 KGHSH, CDR2 LQKENI. V was trimmed by 11 bases and J by 1 base, leaving 14 bases between them. CDR3 region: CAGAAGFQETQYF. In DNA, the CDR3 is TGTGCCGGCGCGGCAGGGTTCCAAGAGACCCAGTACTTC.

Only a few counts were recorded for this clone. The chain links TRBV9 to TRBJ1-2, with TRBD1 as a possible D gene (6 bases). The CDR3 consists of 12 residues. Trimming removed 3 bases from V and 4 bases from J, with 7 bases in between. Germline V gene lookup returns CDR1 SGDLS and CDR2 YYNGEE. DNA of the CDR3: TGTGCCAGCAGCGCGGACAGCTATGGCTACACCTTC. Translation gives CASSADSYGYTF.